The 23 T cell receptor beta chains presented below share a single source sample, sequenced in a study of cytomegalovirus exposure and HLA in healthy donors. Clones were sequenced by immunoSEQ multiplex PCR, and TCRdb holds only the in-frame ones, with some missing. The sample shows 250,000 to 400,000 clones, 88% of them seen only once. The sequenced sample consisted of PBMCs. These receptors came from a man aged 25 to 40 in good health and CMV-seronegative.

The chain joins TRBV19 to TRBJ1-2, with 7 nucleotides matching TRBD1. V dropped 3 bases and J dropped 6; count of bases not matched to a gene: 7. Germline V gene lookup returns CDR1 LNHDA and CDR2 SQIVND (reference sequence). The CDR3 has 14 amino acids. The DNA of the CDR3 is TGTGCCAGTAGTATCCAGGGGGTTGTTGATGGCTACACCTTC. Its protein is CASSIQGVVDGYTF.

The V gene is TRBV6-1, the J gene TRBJ2-2; D uncertain. Germline loops: CDR1 MNHNS, CDR2 SASEGT. The V and J ends lost 7 bases and 7 bases respectively, with 7 bases between them. The CDR3 extends over 11 amino acids. CDR3 nucleotide sequence: TGTGCCAGCAAATCGGGCGGGGAGCTGTTTTTT. It specifies CASKSGGELFF.

The rearrangement joins TRBV19 to TRBJ1-4; D remains ambiguous. Between the trimmed V and J ends, which lost 3 bases and 8 bases, there was a span of 4 bases. Germline loops: CDR1 LNHDA, CDR2 SQIVND (reference sequence). The CDR3 length is 11 residues. The CDR3 nucleotides are TGTGCCAGTAGTATCGGGGAAAAACTGTTTTTT. Translated: CASSIGEKLFF.

The chain uses TRBV11-2 and TRBJ2-2; unclear D gene. With 4 bases removed from V and 6 bases from J, the gap between germline ends came to 6 bases. Per germline, CDR1 SGHAT and CDR2 FQNNGV. The CDR3 length is 12 residues. The DNA for the CDR3 is TGTGCCAGCAGCTCCTTATCCGGGGAGCTGTTTTTT. Its protein is CASSSLSGELFF. The full variable domain, rest sourced from reference TRBV11-2 and TRBJ2-2, is EAGVAQSPRYKIIEKRQSVAFWCNPISGHATLYWYQQILGQGPKLLIQFQNNGVVDDSQLPKDRFSAERLKGVDSTLKIQPAKLEDSAVYLCASSSLSGELFFGEGSRLTVL.

The genes are TRBV5-5 and TRBJ2-3; 9 nucleotides agree with TRBD2. The CDR3 is 12 amino acids. V shed 4 bases and J 11 bases; nucleotides not matched to a gene: 5. CDR1 is SGHKS and CDR2 is YYEKEE in the germline V gene (reference sequence). The CDR3 sequence is CASSATAGGQYF. In DNA form, the CDR3 reads TGTGCCAGCAGCGCGACAGCGGGGGGGCAGTATTTT. Full variable domain (remainder filled in from reference TRBV5-5 and TRBJ2-3): DAGVTQSPTHLIKTRGQQVTLRCSPISGHKSVSWYQQVLGQGPQFIFQYYEKEERGRGNFPDRFSARQFPNYSSELNVNALLLGDSALYLCASSATAGGQYFGPGTRLTVL.

J is TRBJ1-2 and V is TRBV2; unclear D gene. Germline V gene data show CDR1 as SNHLY and CDR2 as FYNNEI. Trimming stripped 2 bases from V and 5 bases from J, with 9 bases between. The CDR3 covers 13 residues. The CDR3: CASSEITAYGYTF. DNA of the CDR3: TGTGCCAGCAGTGAAATAACAGCTTATGGCTACACCTTC.

This chain links TRBV7-9 with TRBJ1-2, with 10 positions matching TRBD1. The junction had 8 bases not matched to a gene; V was cut back by 5 bases and J by 2 bases. The CDR3 sequence is 16 residues long. Germline assignment: CDR1 SEHNR and CDR2 FQNEAQ (reference sequence). CDR3 coding DNA: TGTGCCAGCAGCCACGGAGGGACAGGGGCAAACTATGGCTACACCTTC. Protein product: CASSHGGTGANYGYTF.

This clone has only one observation. The rearrangement uses TRBV10-2 and TRBJ2-6, with D perhaps TRBD1 (6 bases). V lost 6 bases, J lost 0 bases, and 18 bases lay in between. Germline lookup yields CDR1 WSHSY and CDR2 SAAADI. CDR3 size: 18 residues. CDR3 region: CASRKGNRESSGANVLTF. The CDR3 region has the DNA TGCGCCAGCAGAAAGGGTAACAGGGAGAGCTCTGGGGCCAACGTCCTGACTTTC.

The rearrangement joins TRBV5-4 to TRBJ1-2; D is perhaps TRBD1 (5 bases). CDR1 and CDR2 from the germline V gene are SGHNT and YYREEE (reference sequence). CDR3 length: 15 residues. Trimming pared 0 bases from V and 6 bases from J, leaving 15 bases between. In DNA, the CDR3 is TGTGCCAGCAGCTTGGGACAGCATTCAATTCATGGCTACACCTTC. Amino acid sequence: CASSLGQHSIHGYTF. The whole variable domain, remainder taken from reference TRBV5-4 and TRBJ1-2, is ETGVTQSPTHLIKTRGQQVTLRCSSQSGHNTVSWYQQALGQGPQFIFQYYREEENGRGNFPPRFSGLQFPNYSSELNVNALELDDSALYLCASSLGQHSIHGYTFGSGTRLTVV.

The chain combines TRBV19 with TRBJ1-1; 7 nucleotides align to TRBD1. This CDR3 is built from 14 residues. V shed 3 bases and J 10 bases; nucleotides not matched to a gene: 11. Germline V gives CDR1 LNHDA, CDR2 SQIVND (reference sequence). Here the CDR3 DNA reads TGTGCCAGTAGTATTCCCGACAGGGCACTGGGAGCTTTCTTT. Protein sequence: CASSIPDRALGAFF.

Comments on this clone: The sample holds other DNA sequences that translate to the same CDR3. The CDR3 DNA reads TGTGCCAGCAGCTTAGGGCAGATCTACGAGCAGTACTTC. Its translation is CASSLGQIYEQYF. This chain connects TRBV7-2 to TRBJ2-7; the D is unclear. The CDR3 is 13 amino acids. Germline-derived CDR1 and CDR2 are SGHTA and FQGNSA. V was shortened by 1 base and J by 3 bases, with 7 bases between the two germline ends.

The chain joins TRBV11-2 to TRBJ1-1; possibly TRBD1 for D (5 bases). The CDR3 runs to 15 residues. The germline V gene has CDR1 SGHAT and CDR2 FQNNGV. Trimming shortened V by 1 base and J by 1 base, and 10 bases separated the two germline ends. As DNA, the CDR3 is TGTGCCAGCAGCTTAGTCGGACACGGGAACACTGAAGCTTTCTTT. This translates into CASSLVGHGNTEAFF.

In regard to this clone: Other DNA sequences of this sample code for an identical CDR3. This rearrangement joins TRBV4-1 to TRBJ2-5; no clear D gene. The CDR3 contains 13 residues. V was pared by 0 bases and J by 3 bases, with 5 bases between. Looked up from germline, CDR1 is MGHRA and CDR2 is YSYEKL. As DNA, the CDR3 is TGCGCCAGCAGCCAAGACTCAGAAGAGACCCAGTACTTC. It specifies CASSQDSEETQYF.

This clone has a single count. In nucleotides, the CDR3 is TGTGCCAGCAGCATACCGGGACTAACTAGCACAGATACGCAGTATTTT. Protein product: CASSIPGLTSTDTQYF. This chain links TRBV5-4 with TRBJ2-3, with 7 nucleotides matching TRBD2. Per the germline V gene, CDR1 is SGHNT and CDR2 is YYREEE (reference sequence). The CDR3 is 16 residues long. Germline trimming cut 4 bases from V and 0 bases from J; bases unmatched to any gene: 8.

V usage is TRBV10-2 and J usage is TRBJ2-1, with 9 bases identical to TRBD2. Germline values: CDR1 WSHSY, CDR2 SAAADI. The CDR3 is 15 residues long. The J segment lost 3 bases and the V segment lost 8 bases, leaving 8 bases of the junction unmatched. The CDR3 region has the DNA TGCGCCAGCCCCCCTTTAGCGGGGGACTACAATGAGCAGTTCTTC. Translating it yields CASPPLAGDYNEQFF.

The CDR3 spells CASRSWGGGGYTF. As DNA, the CDR3 is TGTGCCAGTAGATCATGGGGGGGCGGCGGCTACACCTTC. The V gene is TRBV19, the J gene TRBJ1-2; possible D gene TRBD1, 6 bases. CDR1 and CDR2 from the germline V gene are LNHDA and SQIVND (reference sequence). V dropped 6 bases and J dropped 8 bases, with 16 bases sitting between them. The length of the CDR3 is 13 residues.

The chain couples TRBV23-1 to TRBJ1-1, with TRBD1 matching over 7 bases. TRBV23-1 belongs to the ORF category, with a function that is uncertain. After removal of 4 bases from V and 3 bases from J, the junction contained 5 bases not matched to a gene. CDR3 length equals 14 residues. The CDR3 coding sequence is TGCGCCAGCAGTCTAAGACAGGGCGACACTGAAGCTTTCTTT. Encoded protein: CASSLRQGDTEAFF.

V and J are TRBV2 and TRBJ2-3; 13 bases fit TRBD2. Germline V gives CDR1 SNHLY, CDR2 FYNNEI. The CDR3 contains 16 residues. J was trimmed by 5 bases and V by 5 bases; bases with no gene match: 7. The CDR3 loop is CASSQTSGGARDTQYF. The DNA of the CDR3 is TGTGCCAGCAGTCAAACTAGCGGGGGGGCGAGAGATACGCAGTATTTT. Full variable domain (missing parts from reference TRBV2 and TRBJ2-3): EPEVTQTPSHQVTQMGQEVILRCVPISNHLYFYWYRQILGQKVEFLVSFYNNEISEKSEIFDDQFSVERPDGSNFTLKIRSTKLEDSAMYFCASSQTSGGARDTQYFGPGTRLTVL.

V is TRBV5-5 and J is TRBJ2-5, with D possibly matching TRBD2 (5 bases). The germline V gene encodes CDR1 SGHKS and CDR2 YYEKEE (reference sequence). Trimming took 0 bases from V and 1 from J, leaving 13 bases between them. This CDR3 is built from 16 residues. The CDR3 coding sequence is TGTGCCAGCAGCTTGGTTCGGGCTAGCCGCCAAGAGACCCAGTACTTC. Translating it yields CASSLVRASRQETQYF.

There are a few counts of this clone. The rearrangement joins TRBV6-5 to TRBJ1-5; D perhaps matches TRBD1 (6 bases). Germline V gives CDR1 MNHEY, CDR2 SVGAGI. V gave up 5 bases and J gave up 7 bases, with 12 bases separating them. CDR3 size: 13 residues. The CDR3 loop is CASSTGFWQPQHF. The CDR3 bases are TGTGCCAGCAGTACAGGGTTTTGGCAGCCCCAGCATTTT.

V gene TRBV5-1 combines with J gene TRBJ2-7; 8 nucleotides agree with TRBD2. CDR3 length: 15 amino acids. The V segment lost 5 bases and the J segment 0 bases; nucleotides outside the gene matches: 7. Germline CDR1 and CDR2: SGHRS and YFSETQ. DNA of the CDR3: TGCGCCAGCAGTAGTTTGCGGGGGGACTCCTACGAGCAGTACTTC. Protein product: CASSSLRGDSYEQYF.

The chain has TRBV7-2 and TRBJ2-7; 9 bases are shared with TRBD1. CDR3 length: 14 residues. The trim removed 5 bases at V and 5 bases at J, leaving 7 bases unmatched. Germline V lookup: CDR1 SGHTA, CDR2 FQGNSA. In nucleotides, the CDR3 is TGTGCCAGCAGCCCGGGACAGGGTTGGAACGAGCAGTACTTC. This sequence encodes CASSPGQGWNEQYF.

This chain joins TRBV7-9 and TRBJ2-1; 7 bases fit TRBD1. J gave up 8 bases and V 5 bases, and 3 bases lay outside the gene matches. This CDR3 contains 12 residues. The V gene's germline CDR1 is SEHNR and CDR2 FQNEAQ (reference sequence). CDR3 DNA sequence: TGTGCCAGCAGCGGTCAGGGGGATGAGCAGTTCTTC. It specifies CASSGQGDEQFF.